The 5 T cell receptor beta chains below were found in one sample sequenced in a study of technical replicates of blood from several donors. Clones were read by immunoSEQ multiplex PCR, and TCRdb kept only the in-frame ones, dropping some. The sample carries 65,000 to 90,000 clones, around 93% recorded once. Material: T cells isolated from PBMCs. Receptors originate from a human donor in good health.

The J gene is TRBJ2-3, the V gene TRBV9, with 7 bases lining up with TRBD1. CDR1 is SGDLS and CDR2 is YYNGEE in the germline V gene. The trim removed 4 bases at V and 1 base at J, leaving 6 bases unmatched. CDR3 length: 15 residues. Here the CDR3 DNA reads TGTGCCAGCAGCCTCACAGGGGTCCGCACAGATACGCAGTATTTT. It is translated as CASSLTGVRTDTQYF. Supplemented by reference TRBV9 and TRBJ2-3, the full variable domain reads DSGVTQTPKHLITATGQRVTLRCSPRSGDLSVYWYQQSLDQGLQFLIQYYNGEERAKGNILERFSAQQFPDLHSELNLSSLELGDSALYFCASSLTGVRTDTQYFGPGTRLTVL.

The chain uses TRBV27 and TRBJ1-1; D not resolved. CDR1 is MNHEY and CDR2 is SMNVEV in the germline V gene (reference sequence). This CDR3 has 14 amino acids. V lost 6 bases, J lost 5 bases, and 16 bases lay in between. This chain's CDR3 is CASSQVLTGTEAFF. The CDR3 DNA reads TGTGCCAGCAGCCAGGTCCTCACTGGGACTGAAGCTTTCTTT.

J is TRBJ1-1 and V is TRBV21-1; no check of the table's D call, TRBD1, against the DNA was made. TRBV21-1 is described as a pseudogene. The CDR3 sequence is 13 residues long. CDR3 sequence reads: CASSQFPNTEAFF. The CDR3 bases are TGTGCCAGCAGCCAATTTCCGAACACTGAAGCTTTCTTT.

The V and J genes are TRBV7-7 and TRBJ2-5, with 10 bases identical to TRBD2. J was trimmed by 3 bases and V by 4 bases; bases with no gene match: 5. Germline CDR1 SSHAT, CDR2 FNYEAQ (reference sequence). The CDR3 runs 15 residues. DNA of the CDR3: TGTGCCAGCAGCTATAATCTAGCGGGAGAAGAGACCCAGTACTTC. Its translation: CASSYNLAGEETQYF. The variable domain in full, completed from reference TRBV7-7 and TRBJ2-5, reads GAGVSQSPRYKVTKRGQDVTLRCDPISSHATLYWYQQALGQGPEFLTYFNYEAQPDKSGLPSDRFSAERPEGSISTLTIQRTEQRDSAMYRCASSYNLAGEETQYFGPGTRLLVL.

V is TRBV6-5 and J is TRBJ2-1; a possible D gene is TRBD2 (5 bases). This CDR3 has 14 residues. The germline V gene has CDR1 MNHEY and CDR2 SVGAGI. V shed 6 bases and J shed 8 bases, with 17 bases lying between them. The CDR3 DNA sequence: TGTGCCAGCAGCATCGGGAAATTTTGGCATGAGCAGTTCTTC. Its translation is CASSIGKFWHEQFF.